The T cell receptor beta chain under discussion was sequenced for a study of T cells in Graves' hyperthyroidism and ophthalmopathy. The overall study: Initial diagnosis, before any treatment, was when peripheral blood was collected. The study's findings and limits: Blood samples included most of the expanded thyroid clonotypes exceeding 0.001.

TCR beta CDR3 regions were amplified from RNA. The TCR CDR3 was amplified in a first-round RT-PCR using the HTBI primer set. TCRdb independently ran MiXCR on the multiplex PCR reads; one entry per CDR3 protein. This sample has nearly 600,000 distinct CDR3 sequences; approximately 15% occur once, and the top ten carry 5.5% to 7.5%. Patients between 18 and 65 years old had hyperthyroidism, newly diagnosed and lasting under 2 months. Diagnosis relied on clinical symptoms, serum thyroxine and TRAb, thyroid ultrasound and orbital computed tomography. CDR3 length equals 14 residues. Germline lookup yields CDR1 SEHNR and CDR2 FQNEAQ (reference sequence). The V end was cut by 4 bases, the J end by 1 base, with 11 bases between. This clonotype was observed at least ten times. No antigen is known for it.

The sample taken for sequencing was blood. The sequence derives from a woman in her twenties or thirties with Graves' hyperthyroidism that later progressed to Graves' ophthalmopathy. This chain joins TRBV7-9 and TRBJ2-7; weak D call: TRBD1 (5 bases). The CDR3 bases are TGTGCCAGCAGCTCACAGGACCGGTCCTACGAGCAGTACTTC. It codes for CASSSQDRSYEQYF. Looking up the rest from reference TRBV7-9 and TRBJ2-7 gives the full variable domain: DTGVSQNPRHKITKRGQNVTFRCDPISEHNRLYWYRQTLGQGPEFLTYFQNEAQLEKSRLLSDRFSAERPKGSFSTLEIQRTEQGDSAMYLCASSSQDRSYEQYFGPGTRLTVT.